This T cell receptor beta chain was documented in a study of Graves' ophthalmopathy and Graves' hyperthyroidism. Whole-study findings and limits: A 13-signature model separated ophthalmopathy from stable hyperthyroidism, reaching 85% to 90% sensitivity and roughly 82% specificity cross-validated. Blood also held most thyroid clonotypes expanded above 0.001 frequency. Ophthalmopathy progression was predicted by the model at 70.59% sensitivity and about 74% specificity.

Researchers took RNA transcripts and amplified TCR beta CDR3 regions from them. HTBI-primed RT-PCR formed the first round, and a multiplex PCR formed the second. MiXCR was run by TCRdb on the multiplex PCR reads, yielding one entry per CDR3 protein. The data contain tens of thousands of distinct CDR3 sequences, 48% of them singletons. This clonotype was seen repeatedly, ten times or more. Its antigen is not identified. This sequence originates from an adult woman with stable Graves' hyperthyroidism. Input material: peripheral blood.

The CDR3 DNA reads TGCAGTGCTAGAGATCCGATAGCGGGGAAAGAGACCCAGTACTTC. Encoded protein: CSARDPIAGKETQYF. This chain joins TRBV20-1 and TRBJ2-5; 8 bases fit TRBD2. V lost 0 bases, J lost 3 bases, and 6 bases stayed unmatched. The CDR3 spans 15 residues. CDR1 and CDR2 from the germline V gene are DFQATT and SNEGSKA (reference sequence).